These T cell receptor beta chains were read from a single sample in a study of CD8 T cells in Susac syndrome. MiXCR, run by TCRdb on the immunoSEQ multiplex PCR reads, gives a single entry per CDR3 protein. This table holds 100,000 to 150,000 distinct CDR3 sequences, 65% to 90% found once. What was sequenced was CD8+ T cells from PBMCs. These receptors all stem from a human donor with multiple sclerosis. CDR3s include the opening cysteine and the closing phenylalanine or tryptophan. Fields, in order: J gene, V gene, D gene, clone size, CDR3 DNA, CDR3 protein. A D gene is named only where the DNA matches it firmly. Only part of the rows carry a size: once, few, many, or a class if the clone is expanded.

TRBJ2-1 | TRBV5-1 | - | - | TGCGCCAGCAGCCCGGGGACCAACAATGAGCAGTTCTTC | CASSPGTNNEQFF
TRBJ2-3 | TRBV6-2/TRBV6-3 | - | - | TGCGCCAGCAGAAAGGACTGGGTACCGACAGATATGCAGTATTTT | CASRKDWVPTDMQYF
TRBJ2-7 | TRBV5-1 | - | - | TGCGCCAGCAGCCCCGGTCCCGGGGCTGAGGCCTCCTACGAGCAGTACTTC | CASSPGPGAEASYEQYF
TRBJ1-2 | TRBV29-1 | TRBD1 | - | TGCAGCGTAACAGGGGTTATCGGCTACACCTTC | CSVTGVIGYTF
TRBJ2-3 | TRBV7-9 | TRBD2 | - | TGTGCCAGCAGCTCGACTAGCGGGAGGGCCGGGTTCGCTGCGCAGTATTTT | CASSSTSGRAGFAAQYF
TRBJ1-2 | TRBV4-1 | TRBD1 | - | TGCGCCAGCAGCCAAGATCAGGGGGACTATGGCTACACCTTC | CASSQDQGDYGYTF
TRBJ1-5 | TRBV20-1 | TRBD1 | - | TGCAGTGCTTATACAGGGGGATATAGCAATCAGCCCCAGCATTTT | CSAYTGGYSNQPQHF
TRBJ2-3 | TRBV7-9 | - | few | TGTGCCAGCAGCGCGGGCCCACGCACAGATACGCAGTATTTT | CASSAGPRTDTQYF
TRBJ1-2 | TRBV12-3/TRBV12-4 | - | - | TGTGCCAGCACCCTCACCGGGGGATCGAGCGGCTACACCTTC | CASTLTGGSSGYTF
TRBJ1-5 | TRBV12-3/TRBV12-4 | - | once | TGTGCCAGCAGTGACGGGTCTCAGCCCCAGCATTTT | CASSDGSQPQHF
TRBJ2-1 | TRBV24-1 | TRBD1 | - | TGTGCCACCAGCAGTGACAGGGTCGATGAGCAGTTCTTC | CATSSDRVDEQFF
TRBJ1-1 | TRBV20-1 | - | - | TGCAGTGCTAGTTGGCCCGCCGATTTCGGCGATCGCACTGAAGCTTTCTTT | CSASWPADFGDRTEAFF
TRBJ1-1 | TRBV19 | - | - | TGTGCCAGTAGTATAGGGTGGGGGCGCCAAGCTTTCTTT | CASSIGWGRQAFF
TRBJ1-1 | TRBV29-1 | - | - | TGCAGCGTTGTCTTTGAGAACACTGAAGCTTTCTTT | CSVVFENTEAFF
TRBJ1-4 | TRBV28 | - | - | TGTGCCAGCAGCCTGATGAGAGGGGACCTTGAAAAACTGTTTTTT | CASSLMRGDLEKLFF
TRBJ1-2 | TRBV27 | - | - | TGTGCCAGCAGTTTTTCAAAACAGGGTAATGGCTACACCTTC | CASSFSKQGNGYTF
TRBJ2-1 | TRBV12-3/TRBV12-4 | - | - | TGTGCCAGCAGTTGGAGTGGAGGCCTCAATGAGCAGTTCTTC | CASSWSGGLNEQFF
TRBJ2-6 | TRBV6-6 | - | - | TGTGCCAGCAGCGCCGACACTACCGGGGCCAACGTCCTGACTTTC | CASSADTTGANVLTF
TRBJ2-2 | TRBV12-3/TRBV12-4 | TRBD2 | - | TGTGCCAGCAGTTTCGGGACTAGCGGGAGCACCGGGGAGCTGTTTTTT | CASSFGTSGSTGELFF
TRBJ2-1 | TRBV11-2 | - | - | TGTGCCAGCAGCTTTGACCCGGGACTCCGAGACAATGAGCAGTTCTTC | CASSFDPGLRDNEQFF
TRBJ2-7 | TRBV28 | - | - | TGTGCCAGCAGTTTTGACCTTTCCACCTCCTACGAGCAGTACTTC | CASSFDLSTSYEQYF
TRBJ2-7 | TRBV15 | - | - | TGTGCCTCCAGCAAGCCAGGGGAGGGCTCCTACGAGCAGTACTTC | CASSKPGEGSYEQYF
TRBJ1-1 | TRBV19 | - | - | TGTGCCAGTAGTTACTTCACAGGGTCGACCACTGAAGCTTTCTTT | CASSYFTGSTTEAFF
TRBJ2-4 | TRBV4-1 | - | - | TGCGCCAGCAGCCAATTTGGTGGAAACATTCAGTACTTC | CASSQFGGNIQYF
TRBJ2-5 | TRBV7-8 | TRBD1 | once | TGTGCCAGCAGCCGCAAGGTGACAGGGCGGGAGACCCAGTACTTC | CASSRKVTGRETQYF
TRBJ2-1 | TRBV6-1 | - | - | TGTGCCAGCAGTGAAGTGGGGGACCCATACAATGAGCAGTTCTTC | CASSEVGDPYNEQFF
TRBJ1-5 | TRBV19 | - | - | TGTGCCAGTAGTATCCGGGACTACAATCAGCCCCAGCATTTT | CASSIRDYNQPQHF
TRBJ2-3 | TRBV21-1 | - | - | TGTGCCAGCAGCAAATCGCAGGGGGCGCGGGCAGATACGCAGTATTTT | CASSKSQGARADTQYF
TRBJ2-2 | TRBV9 | - | - | TGTGCCAGCGGAGGGCGGACAGGTACCGGGGAGCTGTTTTTT | CASGGRTGTGELFF
TRBJ1-5 | TRBV19 | - | - | TGTGCCAGTAGCACGGGCATCAATCAGCCCCAGCATTTT | CASSTGINQPQHF
TRBJ1-4 | TRBV4-3 | - | - | TGCGCCAGCAGCCAAGGAGTCGGAGAAAAACTGTTTTTT | CASSQGVGEKLFF
TRBJ1-2 | TRBV14 | TRBD1 | - | TGTGCCAGCAGCCAAGATTCAGGGGGCGCCGATGGCTACACCTTC | CASSQDSGGADGYTF
TRBJ2-7 | TRBV5-5 | TRBD1 | - | TGTGCCAGCAGCCCCGGGACAGGGTTCCACGAGCAGTACTTC | CASSPGTGFHEQYF
TRBJ2-2 | TRBV12-3/TRBV12-4 | - | - | TGTGCCAGCAGCCCTTGGGGGGCACTTCGTGGACCGAACACCGGGGAGCTGTTTTTT | CASSPWGALRGPNTGELFF
TRBJ2-3 | TRBV7-2 | TRBD2 | once | TGTGCCAGCAGCAGGAAGCCGGGACTAGCTTTAGCAGATACGCAGTATTTT | CASSRKPGLALADTQYF
TRBJ2-3 | TRBV7-9 | - | - | TGTGCCAGCAGCTTACTAGTCACAGATACGCAGTATTTT | CASSLLVTDTQYF
TRBJ2-1 | TRBV6-1 | - | few | TGTGCCAGCAGACTCAACAGAGGGTCCAATGAGCAGTTCTTC | CASRLNRGSNEQFF
TRBJ2-2 | TRBV30 | TRBD2 | - | TGTGCCTGGAGTGGCCTTCCTCGCGGGGGGAACACCGGGGAGCTGTTTTTT | CAWSGLPRGGNTGELFF
TRBJ1-2 | TRBV28 | TRBD1 | - | TGTGCCAGCAGTTTACCGGGACAGGAGTTGGTTACCTTC | CASSLPGQELVTF
TRBJ1-1 | TRBV7-6 | - | - | TGTGCCAGCAGCTTAGTCGTACGGGGGAGCTCTGAAGCTTTCTTT | CASSLVVRGSSEAFF
TRBJ2-2 | TRBV11-3 | - | - | TGTGCCAGCAGCTTAGTAAAAGGCACCGGGGAGCTGTTTTTT | CASSLVKGTGELFF
TRBJ1-5 | TRBV27 | - | - | TGTGCCAGCAGTTTGGGGGTAGGTCAGCCCCAGCATTTT | CASSLGVGQPQHF
TRBJ2-3 | TRBV7-9 | - | - | TGTGCCAGCAGCCCACAGGAGGAGAACACAGATACGCAGTATTTT | CASSPQEENTDTQYF
TRBJ1-2 | TRBV27 | - | - | TGTGCCAGCAGTTTATCTGGACCAAACTATGGCTACACCTTC | CASSLSGPNYGYTF
TRBJ2-2 | TRBV4-1 | - | - | TGCGCCAGCTCTACCCTTCAGCTCCTACCGAACACCGGGGAGCTGTTTTTT | CASSTLQLLPNTGELFF
TRBJ1-3 | TRBV3-1 | - | - | TGTGCCAGCAGCCAAGTTCCAGGACAAGTACAATCTGGAAACACCATATATTTT | CASSQVPGQVQSGNTIYF
TRBJ2-2 | TRBV6-1 | - | - | TGTGCCAGCAGTCCCCTCCTCGGAGGGGACACCGGGGAGCTGTTTTTT | CASSPLLGGDTGELFF
TRBJ2-3 | TRBV19 | - | few | TGTGCCAGTAGTACGGGGCTCTGGGCCACAGATACGCAGTATTTT | CASSTGLWATDTQYF
TRBJ2-1 | TRBV7-9 | - | - | TGTGCCACCGAGCAGGGCCCAATTACGTCCAGCTCCTACAATGAGCAGTTCTTC | CATEQGPITSSSYNEQFF
TRBJ2-2 | TRBV13 | TRBD2 | - | TGTGCCAGCAGCCCAACTAGCGGGAGTGAGAACACCGGGGAGCTGTTTTTT | CASSPTSGSENTGELFF
TRBJ1-1 | TRBV27 | - | - | TGTGCCAGCAGTTTGGGGTTAGTTGGGGGAGCTGGGGATGAAGCTTTCTTT | CASSLGLVGGAGDEAFF
TRBJ2-1 | TRBV7-9 | - | once | TGTGCCAGCAGCTCCCAAGGCGGATACAATGAGCAGTTCTTC | CASSSQGGYNEQFF
TRBJ1-1 | TRBV6-5 | TRBD1 | - | TGTGCCTGCTCGGGACAGCCGAACACTGAAGCTTTCTTT | CACSGQPNTEAFF